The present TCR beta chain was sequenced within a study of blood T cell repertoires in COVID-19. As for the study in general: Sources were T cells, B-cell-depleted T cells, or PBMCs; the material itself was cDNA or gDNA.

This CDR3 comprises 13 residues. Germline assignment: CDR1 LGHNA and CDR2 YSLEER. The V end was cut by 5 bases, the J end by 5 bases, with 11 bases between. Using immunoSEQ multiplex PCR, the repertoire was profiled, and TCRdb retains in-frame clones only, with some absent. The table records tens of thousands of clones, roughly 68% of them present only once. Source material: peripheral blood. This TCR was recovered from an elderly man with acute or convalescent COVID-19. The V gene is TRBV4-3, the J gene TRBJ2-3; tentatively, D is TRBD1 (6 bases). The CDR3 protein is CASSTQGGDTQYF. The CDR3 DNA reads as TGCGCCAGCAGCACACAGGGTGGAGATACGCAGTATTTT.